These T cell receptor beta chains were read from a single sample in a study of T cells after yellow fever vaccination. TCRdb reanalysed the 5' RACE reads using MiXCR and keeps one entry per CDR3 protein. The sample yields 300,000 to 400,000 distinct CDR3 sequences, 8.5% to 10% seen once. The specimen was PBMCs, collected on the day of the first yellow fever vaccination. These receptors all stem from a man between 18 and 29 years old who received the YFV17D yellow fever vaccine. CDR3s include the opening cysteine and the closing phenylalanine or tryptophan. The order of the fields is J gene, clone size, V gene, D gene, CDR3 DNA, CDR3 protein. The D gene is left open where the match is weak. Expanded clones are given a class, and other clones once, few, many or no size at all.

TRBJ1-2,-,TRBV10-3,-,TGTGCCATCAAGAAGGAGGCAGGGGCTTCGTATGGCTACACCTTC,CAIKKEAGASYGYTF
TRBJ1-6,few,TRBV20-1,TRBD1,TGCAGTGCCGCTCGGACAGGGAACTCGATTAATTCACCCCTCCACTTT,CSAARTGNSINSPLHF
TRBJ1-3,-,TRBV20-1,TRBD1,TGCAGTGCCACTCCCGGGACAGCCCCTTTCTCTGGAAACACCATATATTTT,CSATPGTAPFSGNTIYF
TRBJ2-5,few,TRBV5-1,TRBD1,TGCGCCAGCAGCTTGGGACAGGGTATCCCGGAAGAGACCCAGTACTTC,CASSLGQGIPEETQYF
TRBJ1-1,-,TRBV10-3,-,TGTGCCATCAGCCAGGACAGAAATGAAGCTTTCTTT,CAISQDRNEAFF
TRBJ2-3,many,TRBV5-1,-,TGCGCCAGCAGCATCGGACTACCCACAGATACGCAGTATTTT,CASSIGLPTDTQYF
TRBJ2-2,many,TRBV6-2/TRBV6-3,-,TGTGCCAGCAGTCACCAACCTCGACATCTACACGGGGAGCTGTTTTTT,CASSHQPRHLHGELFF
TRBJ1-4,few,TRBV6-2/TRBV6-3,-,TGTGCCAGCGGCGGGGGCGACGAAAAACTGTTTTTT,CASGGGDEKLFF
TRBJ1-2,-,TRBV5-1,-,TGCGCCAGCAGCCAAAGTTCTCCAGGGAACTATGGCTACACCTTC,CASSQSSPGNYGYTF
TRBJ1-2,many,TRBV4-3,-,TGCGCCAGCAGCCAAGTTGGTTCCGGATATGGCTACACCTTC,CASSQVGSGYGYTF
TRBJ2-2,few,TRBV7-9,-,TGTGCCAGCAGCTTAGGAGGAATCGCGAACACCGGGGAGCTGTTTTTT,CASSLGGIANTGELFF
TRBJ2-3,few,TRBV12-3/TRBV12-4,TRBD2,TGTGCCAGCAGTATAGCGGGGGGACGCACAGATACGCAGTATTTT,CASSIAGGRTDTQYF
TRBJ2-2,-,TRBV18,-,TGTGCCAGCTCACCCCCCTCCCCAACCGGGGAGCTGTTTTTT,CASSPPSPTGELFF
TRBJ1-1,-,TRBV5-4,TRBD1,TGTGCCAGCAGCTTGTGGGCAGGGGGGGCCACTGAAGCTTTCTTT,CASSLWAGGATEAFF
TRBJ2-1,few,TRBV28,-,TGTGCCAGCAGTTTATACGCTAGCTCCTACAATGAGCAGTTCTTC,CASSLYASSYNEQFF
TRBJ1-6,few,TRBV7-2,-,TGTGCCAGCAGCATTTCAGGGGTCTCTTCACCCCTCCACTTT,CASSISGVSSPLHF
TRBJ1-1,few,TRBV7-9,-,TGTGCCAGCAGCTTATCTGGGACAAACGCTGAAGCTTTCTTT,CASSLSGTNAEAFF
TRBJ2-1,many,TRBV7-8,-,TGTGCCAGCAGCTTAGGTTTTAGGGCGAATGAGCAGTTCTTC,CASSLGFRANEQFF
TRBJ1-2,-,TRBV18,-,TGTGCCAGCTCAACCGGGTGGGCTGGCTACACCTTC,CASSTGWAGYTF
TRBJ2-3,-,TRBV7-3,-,TGTGCCAGCAGCTTAACGGCCCTAGGGGATACGCAGTATTTT,CASSLTALGDTQYF
TRBJ2-5,-,TRBV7-2,-,TGTGCCAGCAGCTTACCTACACAAGAGACCCAGTACTTC,CASSLPTQETQYF
TRBJ2-5,once,TRBV20-1,TRBD1,TGCATTGCGGAGACAGGGTTGCAAGAGACCCAGTACTTC,CIAETGLQETQYF
TRBJ1-5,few,TRBV6-5,-,TGTGCCAGCAGTTTCTATGGGCCAAATCAGCCCCAGCATTTT,CASSFYGPNQPQHF
TRBJ1-1,-,TRBV4-2,-,TGTGCCAGCAGCCAAGATAGACAGTTCACTGAAGCTTTCTTT,CASSQDRQFTEAFF
TRBJ1-6,many,TRBV5-1,TRBD1,TGCGCCAGCAGCTTGGGGGGACAGATAAATTCACCCCTCCACTTT,CASSLGGQINSPLHF
TRBJ2-2,few,TRBV3-1,TRBD1,TGTGCCAGCAGCCCTTTTCTTCCGGGACAGGGAGGTCCCGGGGAGCTGTTTTTT,CASSPFLPGQGGPGELFF
TRBJ2-3,-,TRBV4-3,-,TGCGCCAGCAGCCGGGGGGGGGGCGCAGATACGCAGTATTTT,CASSRGGGADTQYF
TRBJ2-1,many,TRBV12-3/TRBV12-4,-,TGTGCCAGCACCTTTAACGGTATCTATGAGCAGTTCTTC,CASTFNGIYEQFF
TRBJ2-7,many,TRBV5-1,-,TGCGCCAGCAGTCCTTCGGGTAGGGCGGGTGAGCAGTACTTC,CASSPSGRAGEQYF
TRBJ2-7,few,TRBV7-2,TRBD1,TGTGCCAGCAGCTTGTCCCGGGACAGATACGAGCAGTACTTC,CASSLSRDRYEQYF
TRBJ1-1,many,TRBV12-3/TRBV12-4,-,TGTGCCAGCAGTTTAATGGGGGGCTCGAACACTGAAGCTTTCTTT,CASSLMGGSNTEAFF
TRBJ2-7,-,TRBV30,TRBD1,TGTGCCTGGATCGAACCGGGACAGTACTACGAGCAGTACTTC,CAWIEPGQYYEQYF
TRBJ2-1,-,TRBV5-1,-,TGCGCCAGCAGTATGGCTCGGGCAGGGTCGGATGAGCAGTTCTTC,CASSMARAGSDEQFF
TRBJ1-1,-,TRBV9,-,TGTGCCAGCAGCCCGACGACCGGAATAAACACTGAAGCTTTCTTT,CASSPTTGINTEAFF
TRBJ1-6,-,TRBV18,-,TGTGCCAGCTCACCCCGCGATTATAATTCACCCCTCCACTTT,CASSPRDYNSPLHF
TRBJ2-7,-,TRBV5-1,TRBD1,TGCGCCAGCAGCACGGGGACAGGGGGCTACGGCGAGCAGTACTTC,CASSTGTGGYGEQYF
TRBJ1-2,-,TRBV11-2,-,TGTGCCAGCAGCTTCGGGGGGCGGTATGGCTACACCTTC,CASSFGGRYGYTF
TRBJ1-1,-,TRBV4-2,-,TGTGCCAGCAGCCAAGATCCACATGTGAACACTGAAGCTTTCTTT,CASSQDPHVNTEAFF
TRBJ2-5,few,TRBV2,-,TGTGCCAGCAGTGCTCGGGGCGTGCAAGAGACCCAGTACTTC,CASSARGVQETQYF
TRBJ2-7,many,TRBV7-9,TRBD1,TGTGCCAGCAGCTCAATTTACCCCACAGGGGAATCTAGCTTC,CASSSIYPTGESSF
TRBJ2-3,few,TRBV15,-,TGTGCCACCAGCAGCTCTGGAGGGCAGCTCACAGATACGCAGTATTTT,CATSSSGGQLTDTQYF
TRBJ1-1,-,TRBV4-2,-,TGTGCCAGCAGCCAAGATTATAGCCAGCTGGGCACTGAAGCTTTCTTT,CASSQDYSQLGTEAFF
TRBJ2-4,few,TRBV19,-,TGTGCCAGTAGTAACCCGCGGGTAGCCAGAAACATTCAGTACTTC,CASSNPRVARNIQYF
TRBJ2-3,few,TRBV7-9,-,TGTGCCAGCAGCTTAGATTTGGGCGGGGATACGCAGTATTTT,CASSLDLGGDTQYF
TRBJ1-2,few,TRBV18,-,TGTGCCAGCTCACCATCAGATTTGGCACAGCTAAACTATGGCTACACCTTC,CASSPSDLAQLNYGYTF
TRBJ2-7,-,TRBV7-8,TRBD1,TGTGCCAGCAGCTCTCGACAGGGCAGGGGGGAGCAGTACTTC,CASSSRQGRGEQYF